The 21 T cell receptor beta chains presented below share a single source sample, sequenced in a study of response to subunit inactivated influenza vaccine. TCRdb analysed the RT-PCR reads with MiXCR anew, one entry per CDR3 protein. The sample yields 500,000 to 600,000 distinct CDR3 sequences, roughly 10% seen once. This same sample was also taken into another study, of T cells expressing NK-cell markers. That study adds: TCR beta libraries carry UMIs added by 5'RACE template switching.

The sequencing used PBMCs from blood, collected on the day of vaccination. The receptors were gathered from a middle-aged man who received an inactivated influenza vaccine.

This clonotype appeared a few times. This chain connects TRBV7-6 to TRBJ2-3; TRBD2 matches 9 bases. Germline CDR1 is SGHVS and CDR2 is FNYEAQ. The CDR3 consists of 17 residues. V was pared by 2 bases and J by 4 bases, with 10 bases of the junction left unmatched. In DNA, the CDR3 is TGTGCCAGCAGCTTATCTTTGGAGCGGGAGGTTTCAGATACGCAGTATTTT. Translation: CASSLSLEREVSDTQYF.

Only a few counts were recorded for this clonotype. V is TRBV6-2 or TRBV6-3 and J is TRBJ2-2; possible D gene TRBD1, 7 bases. V was cut by 0 bases and J by 0 bases, with 11 bases left in between. CDR3 length equals 17 residues. Per germline, CDR1 MNHEY and CDR2 SVGEGT. CDR3 in DNA: TGTGCCAGCAGTTACTCGCAGGGGGGAGCGAACACCGGGGAGCTGTTTTTT. Amino acids: CASSYSQGGANTGELFF.

This clonotype has only a few counts. This chain links TRBV5-6 with TRBJ1-1; no reliable D call. Between the trimmed V and J ends, which lost 1 base and 4 bases, there was a span of 8 bases. The CDR3 length is 13 residues. The germline V gene encodes CDR1 SGHDT and CDR2 YYEEEE. CDR3: CASSLRWRTEAFF. CDR3 coding DNA: TGTGCCAGCAGCTTGAGGTGGCGCACTGAAGCTTTCTTT.

In this sample, this clonotype turned up a few times. The chain uses TRBV14 and TRBJ2-1, with D perhaps TRBD2 (6 bases). The germline CDR1 and CDR2 sequences are SGHDN and FVKESK. V gave up 2 bases and J gave up 7 bases, with 15 bases separating them. The CDR3 covers 15 residues. CDR3 sequence (DNA): TGTGCCAGCAGCCAATTAGGTAGCGGAGGGAATGAGCAGTTCTTC. It yields the protein CASSQLGSGGNEQFF. The entire variable domain, with the rest obtained from reference TRBV14 and TRBJ2-1, is as follows: EAGVTQFPSHSVIEKGQTVTLRCDPISGHDNLYWYRRVMGKEIKFLLHFVKESKQDESGMPNNRFLAERTGGTYSTLKVQPAELEDSGVYFCASSQLGSGGNEQFFGPGTRLTVL.

The chain employs TRBV5-4 and TRBJ1-1; D is perhaps TRBD1 (5 bases). This CDR3 is built from 13 residues. V was trimmed by 7 bases and J by 1 base, leaving 11 bases between them. The germline V gene encodes CDR1 SGHNT and CDR2 YYREEE (reference sequence). The CDR3 loop reads CASASGTNTEAFF. CDR3 DNA: TGTGCCAGCGCCTCCGGGACGAACACTGAAGCTTTCTTT. The full variable domain, in which reference TRBV5-4 and TRBJ1-1 provide the parts outside the CDR3, is ETGVTQSPTHLIKTRGQQVTLRCSSQSGHNTVSWYQQALGQGPQFIFQYYREEENGRGNFPPRFSGLQFPNYSSELNVNALELDDSALYLCASASGTNTEAFFGQGTRLTVV.

This clonotype was seen a few times. The chain is built from TRBV12-3 or TRBV12-4 and TRBJ2-7, with D perhaps given as TRBD1 or TRBD2 (5 bases each). Trimming shortened V by 6 bases and J by 0 bases, and 15 bases separated the two germline ends. The CDR3 extends over 15 amino acids. CDR3 sequence reads: CASSRDGISSYEQYF. CDR3 DNA: TGTGCCAGCAGCAGGGACGGGATAAGCTCCTACGAGCAGTACTTC.

V gene TRBV7-9 combines with J gene TRBJ2-3, with no clear D. Trimming shortened V by 3 bases and J by 14 bases, and 18 bases separated the two germline ends. From germline, CDR1 is SEHNR and CDR2 FQNEAQ (reference sequence). CDR3 size: 13 residues. CDR3 sequence (DNA): TGTGCCAGCAGCTTCGATCCGGGCCCCCCGTGGTATTTT. Its protein product is CASSFDPGPPWYF.

A few counts support this clonotype. V and J are TRBV12-3 or TRBV12-4 and TRBJ2-5; the match to TRBD1 covers 10 bases. The CDR3 sequence is 15 residues long. Losses at the gene ends were 5 bases for V and 5 bases for J; bases not matched to a gene: 8. The CDR3, as DNA: TGTGCCAGCAGTGGCTATGGGACAGGGGTTGAGACCCAGTACTTC. This codes for CASSGYGTGVETQYF.

In this sample, this clonotype turned up a few times. The chain couples TRBV10-3 to TRBJ2-1; D is perhaps TRBD2 (5 bases). Germline V gene sequence: CDR1 ENHRY, CDR2 SYGVKD. The CDR3 spans 13 residues. V shed 5 bases and J shed 8 bases, with 13 bases lying between them. DNA for the CDR3: TGTGCCATCAGTCTAGCACTAGAGGATGAGCAGTTCTTC. This sequence encodes CAISLALEDEQFF.

This clonotype turned up a few times. The rearrangement uses TRBV12-3 or TRBV12-4 and TRBJ2-7; 8 nucleotides align to TRBD1. V was pared by 3 bases and J by 7 bases, with 11 bases of the junction left unmatched. The CDR3 length is 15 residues. CDR3 sequence: CASSLSGQGAEEQYF. CDR3 nucleotides: TGTGCCAGCAGTTTGTCGGGCCAGGGGGCGGAGGAGCAGTACTTC.

At least ten counts were recorded for this clonotype. This chain joins TRBV29-1 and TRBJ1-5; D might be TRBD1 (6 bases). Germline loops: CDR1 SQVTM, CDR2 ANQGSEA. CDR3 length: 13 residues. V was trimmed by 6 bases and J by 7 bases, leaving 16 bases between them. CDR3 sequence: CSVRKGEGQPQHF. CDR3 DNA: TGCAGCGTCAGAAAGGGGGAAGGGCAGCCCCAGCATTTT.

This clonotype came up many times. The CDR3 loop is CASSLGTGVSSENEQFF. The CDR3, as DNA: TGTGCCAGCAGTTTGGGCACAGGGGTGAGTAGCGAGAATGAGCAGTTCTTC. This chain connects TRBV12-3 or TRBV12-4 to TRBJ2-1, with 7 bases fitting TRBD1. The CDR3 covers 17 residues. The junction had 15 bases not matched to a gene; V was cut back by 3 bases and J by 7 bases.

At least ten counts were recorded for this clonotype. The rearrangement links TRBV12-3 or TRBV12-4 to TRBJ1-2; D is undetermined. The CDR3 consists of 13 residues. Between the trimmed V and J ends, which lost 5 bases and 8 bases, there was a span of 15 bases. CDR3 in DNA: TGTGCCAGCAGTGTGGACGGGCGGCTAGGCTACACCTTC. Translated: CASSVDGRLGYTF.

The chain employs TRBV29-1 and TRBJ2-7; D is undetermined. The germline gives CDR1 SQVTM, CDR2 ANQGSEA. This CDR3 spans 13 amino acids. Trimming shortened V by 0 bases and J by 6 bases, and 12 bases separated the two germline ends. This chain's CDR3 is CSVEDRSSFEQYF. The CDR3 DNA follows: TGCAGCGTTGAAGATCGTTCGAGCTTCGAGCAGTACTTC.

The V gene is TRBV30, the J gene TRBJ1-6, with D uncertain. CDR3 length: 12 amino acids. Germline CDR1 is GTSNPN and CDR2 is SVGIG (reference sequence). The ends were cut back, 4 bases at V and 4 bases at J, with 5 bases in the middle. The CDR3 spells CAWTTYNSPLHF. CDR3 bases: TGTGCCTGGACTACTTATAATTCACCCCTCCACTTT.

This clonotype has just a few counts. CDR3 bases: TGTGCCAGCAGTCCTACAGGGTCAACTAATGAAAAACTGTTTTTT. Translating gives CASSPTGSTNEKLFF. The chain joins TRBV12-3 or TRBV12-4 to TRBJ1-4; the D gene is possibly TRBD1 (6 bases). The CDR3 is 15 residues long. V was cut by 5 bases and J by 0 bases, with 10 bases left in between.

The gene calls are TRBV6-5 and TRBJ1-5, with D possibly matching TRBD1 (5 bases). V shed 4 bases and J shed 4 bases, with 14 bases lying between them. The CDR3 consists of 15 residues. Germline CDR1 is MNHEY and CDR2 is SVGAGI. The DNA for the CDR3 is TGTGCCAGCAGTTGGAGGGGTGGGAGGAATCAGCCCCAGCATTTT. Residues: CASSWRGGRNQPQHF.

The chain uses TRBV7-8 and TRBJ1-1; TRBD1 agrees at 7 bases. With V trimmed by 4 bases and J by 2 bases, 7 bases remained unmatched. The CDR3 is made up of 15 amino acids. Looked up from germline, CDR1 is SGHVS and CDR2 is FQNEAQ. CDR3 region: CASSSARTGNTEAFF. As DNA, the CDR3 is TGTGCCAGCAGCTCGGCACGGACAGGAAACACTGAAGCTTTCTTT.

This clonotype was found a few times. V is TRBV24-1 and J is TRBJ1-1; D not resolved. The length of the CDR3 is 14 residues. V was pared by 3 bases and J by 8 bases, with 15 bases between. CDR1 and CDR2 from the germline V gene are KGHDR and SFDVKD. For the CDR3, the DNA is TGTGCCACCAGTGATCCCCGACGGTCCGGGGAAGCTTTCTTT. Protein product: CATSDPRRSGEAFF.

The J gene is TRBJ2-1, the V gene TRBV7-3, with no clear D. In germline, CDR1 is SGHTA, CDR2 FQGTGA. CDR3 length: 14 residues. V was trimmed by 0 bases and J by 5 bases, leaving 8 bases between them. The CDR3 region has the DNA TGTGCCAGCAGCTTAACGAGTTGGGACAATGAGCAGTTCTTC. It yields the protein CASSLTSWDNEQFF.

The sample holds a few counts of this clonotype. The CDR3 is CASSWTSGGAPHEQYF. The CDR3 region has the DNA TGTGCCAGCAGCTGGACTAGCGGGGGGGCCCCCCACGAGCAGTACTTC. The J gene is TRBJ2-7, the V gene TRBV3-1, with TRBD2 identical over 15 bases. V trimming: 5 bases; J trimming: 5 bases; junction bases outside the gene matches: 7. The CDR3 spans 16 residues. In germline, CDR1 is LGHDT, CDR2 YNNKEL (reference sequence).